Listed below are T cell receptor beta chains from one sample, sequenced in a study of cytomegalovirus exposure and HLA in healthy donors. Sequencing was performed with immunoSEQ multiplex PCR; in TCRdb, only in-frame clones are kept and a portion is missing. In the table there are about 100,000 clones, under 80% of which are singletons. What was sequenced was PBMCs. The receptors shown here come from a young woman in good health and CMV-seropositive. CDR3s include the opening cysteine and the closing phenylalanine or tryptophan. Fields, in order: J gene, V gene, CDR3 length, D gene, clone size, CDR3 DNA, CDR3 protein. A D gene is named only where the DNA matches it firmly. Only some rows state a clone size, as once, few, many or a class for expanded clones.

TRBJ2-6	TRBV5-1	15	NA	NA	TGCGCCAGCAGCTCCGGGTCGGTTGGGGCCAACGTCCTGACTTTC	CASSSGSVGANVLTF
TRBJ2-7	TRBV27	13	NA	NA	TGTGCCAGCAGTCCTGGAGTAGTGTGGGAGCAGTACTTC	CASSPGVVWEQYF
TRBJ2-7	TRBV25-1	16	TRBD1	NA	TGTGCCAGCAGTGGGCCCGGGACAGAACTCTCCTACGAGCAGTACTTC	CASSGPGTELSYEQYF
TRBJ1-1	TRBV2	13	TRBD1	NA	TGTGCCAGCAGTGAGGGGACAGGGGTTCGGGCTTTCTTT	CASSEGTGVRAFF
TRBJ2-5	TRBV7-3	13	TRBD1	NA	TGTGCCAGCAGCCGCGGACAGGGAGAGACCCAGTACTTC	CASSRGQGETQYF
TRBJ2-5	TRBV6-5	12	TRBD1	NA	TGTGCCAGCAGCCAGGGGGAAGAGACCCAGTACTTC	CASSQGEETQYF
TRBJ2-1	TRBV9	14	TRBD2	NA	TGTGCCAGCAACATAGCGGGAGGGCGGAATGAGCAGTTCTTC	CASNIAGGRNEQFF
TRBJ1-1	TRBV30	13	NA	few	TGTGCCTGGAGTCCTGACCCGGGGACTGAAGCTTTCTTT	CAWSPDPGTEAFF
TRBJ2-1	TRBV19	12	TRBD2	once	TGTGCCAGTATGAGCGGGAGCAATGAGCAGTTCTTC	CASMSGSNEQFF
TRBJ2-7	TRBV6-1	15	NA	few	TGTGCCAGCAGTGCCCTACAGGAGGGACCTTACGAGCAGTACTTC	CASSALQEGPYEQYF
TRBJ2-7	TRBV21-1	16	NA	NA	TGTGCCAGCAGCAAAGAGACCGGGACTAGCGGGAGGCAGCAGTACTTC	CASSKETGTSGRQQYF
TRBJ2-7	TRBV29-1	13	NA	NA	TGCAGCGCCTCCGGGACTGGCGCCTACGAGCAGTACTTC	CSASGTGAYEQYF
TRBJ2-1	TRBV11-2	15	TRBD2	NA	TGTGCCAGCAGCTTAGGGACTAGCGGATACAATGAGCAGTTCTTC	CASSLGTSGYNEQFF
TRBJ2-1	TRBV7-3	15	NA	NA	TGTGCCAGCAGCCAAAGCGGCCATACCGGGAATGAGCAGTTCTTC	CASSQSGHTGNEQFF
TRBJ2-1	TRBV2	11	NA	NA	TGTGCCAGCACAGAGGAGAGTGAGCAGTTCTTC	CASTEESEQFF
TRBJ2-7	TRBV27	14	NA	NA	TGTGCCAGCAGTTTCAGCGGACCCTCCTACGAGCAGTACTTC	CASSFSGPSYEQYF
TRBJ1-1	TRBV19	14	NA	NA	TGTGCCAGTAGTGCGGGGTGGCGGACCACTGAAGCTTTCTTT	CASSAGWRTTEAFF
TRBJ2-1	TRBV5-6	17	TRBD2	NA	TGTGCCAGCAGCTTGGGACTAGCGGCCCTCTCCTACAATGAGCAGTTCTTC	CASSLGLAALSYNEQFF
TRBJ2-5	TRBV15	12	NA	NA	TGTGCCACCAGCAGAAATAAAGAGACCCAGTACTTC	CATSRNKETQYF
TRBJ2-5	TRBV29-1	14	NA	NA	TGCAGCGTTGAAGACGATGCGGAGCAAGAGACCCAGTACTTC	CSVEDDAEQETQYF
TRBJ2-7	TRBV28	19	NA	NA	TGTGCCAGCAGTTTATGCCCCTCTTGTAACCCCTCGGTTTCCTACGAGCAGTACTTC	CASSLCPSCNPSVSYEQYF
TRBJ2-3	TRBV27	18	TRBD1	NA	TGTGCCAGCAGCGTTTCCCGGGACAGTTACCTCGGCACAGATACGCAGTATTTT	CASSVSRDSYLGTDTQYF
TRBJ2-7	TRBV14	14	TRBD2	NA	TGTGCCAGCAGCCATGAGACTAGCGGGAGTAGGCAGTACTTC	CASSHETSGSRQYF